What follows describes a single T cell receptor (beta chain). The CDR3 covers 18 residues. Trimming removed 3 bases at V and 2 bases at J, with 22 bases between. Germline V lookup: CDR1 LNHDA, CDR2 SQIVND (reference sequence). The data stem from a study of HIV-infected patients and healthy controls. TCRdb re-called the 5' RACE reads through MiXCR, storing one row per CDR3 protein. The repertoire includes around 62,000 distinct CDR3 sequences, about a fifth of them detected once, and more than 1.3% sits in the top ten. Material: CD4+ T cells from blood. The V and J genes are TRBV19 and TRBJ2-5, with D tentatively TRBD1 (6 bases). This clonotype was sampled from a human donor in good health. CDR3 protein: CASSIGRTVFKAQETQYF. CDR3 nucleotide sequence: TGTGCCAGTAGTATCGGTCGGACAGTTTTCAAGGCACAAGAGACCCAGTACTTC. Full variable domain (remainder filled in from reference TRBV19 and TRBJ2-5): DGGITQSPKYLFRKEGQNVTLSCEQNLNHDAMYWYRQDPGQGLRLIYYSQIVNDFQKGDIAEGYSVSREKKESFPLTVTSAQKNPTAFYLCASSIGRTVFKAQETQYFGPGTRLLVL.